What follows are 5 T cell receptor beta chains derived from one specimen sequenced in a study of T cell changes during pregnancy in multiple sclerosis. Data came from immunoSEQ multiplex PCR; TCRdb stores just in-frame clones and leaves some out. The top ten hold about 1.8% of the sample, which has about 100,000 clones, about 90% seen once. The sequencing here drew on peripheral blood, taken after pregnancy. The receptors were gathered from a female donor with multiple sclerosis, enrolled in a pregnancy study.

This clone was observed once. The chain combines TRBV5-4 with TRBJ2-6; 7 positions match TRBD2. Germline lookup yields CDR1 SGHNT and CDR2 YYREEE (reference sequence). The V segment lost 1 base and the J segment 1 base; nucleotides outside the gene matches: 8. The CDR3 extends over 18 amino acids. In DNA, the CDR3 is TGTGCCAGCAGCTTGAGGAGGGGACTACTTTCTGGGGCCAACGTCCTGACTTTC. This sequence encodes CASSLRRGLLSGANVLTF.

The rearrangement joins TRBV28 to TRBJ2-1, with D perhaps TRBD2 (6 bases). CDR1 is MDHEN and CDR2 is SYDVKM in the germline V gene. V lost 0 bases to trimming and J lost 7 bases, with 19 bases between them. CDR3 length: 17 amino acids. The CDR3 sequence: CASSLWGFTGTGNEQFF. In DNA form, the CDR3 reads TGTGCCAGCAGTTTATGGGGGTTCACCGGGACTGGTAATGAGCAGTTCTTC.

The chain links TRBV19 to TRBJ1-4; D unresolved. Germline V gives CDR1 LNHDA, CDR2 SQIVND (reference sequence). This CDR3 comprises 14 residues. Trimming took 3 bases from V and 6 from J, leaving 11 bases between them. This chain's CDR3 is CASSIGSRDEKLFF. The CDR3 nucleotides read TGTGCCAGTAGTATCGGGTCTCGGGATGAAAAACTGTTTTTT.

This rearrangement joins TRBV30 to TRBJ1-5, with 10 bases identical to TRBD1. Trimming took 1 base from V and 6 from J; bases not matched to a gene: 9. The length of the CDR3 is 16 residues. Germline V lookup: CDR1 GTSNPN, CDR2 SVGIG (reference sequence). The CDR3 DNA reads TGTGCCTGGAGTGAACGGGACAGGGGAGTAGGTCAGCCCCAGCATTTT. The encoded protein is CAWSERDRGVGQPQHF.

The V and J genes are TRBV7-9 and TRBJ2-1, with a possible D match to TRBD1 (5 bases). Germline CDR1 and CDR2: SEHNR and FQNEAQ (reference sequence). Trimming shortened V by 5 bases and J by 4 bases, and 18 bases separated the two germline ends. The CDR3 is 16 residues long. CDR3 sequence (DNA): TGTGCCAGCAGCAAAACAAAGGCAGGGTTATACAATGAGCAGTTCTTC. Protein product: CASSKTKAGLYNEQFF.